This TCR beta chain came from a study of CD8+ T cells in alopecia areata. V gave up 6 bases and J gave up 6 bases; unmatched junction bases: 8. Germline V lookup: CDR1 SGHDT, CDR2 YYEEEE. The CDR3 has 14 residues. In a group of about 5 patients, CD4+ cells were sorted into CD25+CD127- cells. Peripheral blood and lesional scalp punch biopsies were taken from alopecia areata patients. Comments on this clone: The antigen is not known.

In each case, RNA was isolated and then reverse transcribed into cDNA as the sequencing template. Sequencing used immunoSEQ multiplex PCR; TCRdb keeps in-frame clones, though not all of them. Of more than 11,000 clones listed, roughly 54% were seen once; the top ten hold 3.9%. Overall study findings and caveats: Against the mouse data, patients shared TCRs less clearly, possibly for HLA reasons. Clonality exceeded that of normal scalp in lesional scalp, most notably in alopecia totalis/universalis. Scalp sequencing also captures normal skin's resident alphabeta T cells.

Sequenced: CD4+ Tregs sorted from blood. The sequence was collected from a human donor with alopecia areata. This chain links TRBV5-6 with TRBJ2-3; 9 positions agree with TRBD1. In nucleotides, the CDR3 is TGTGCCAGCAAGAGGACAGGGGAGACGGATACGCAGTATTTT. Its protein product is CASKRTGETDTQYF.